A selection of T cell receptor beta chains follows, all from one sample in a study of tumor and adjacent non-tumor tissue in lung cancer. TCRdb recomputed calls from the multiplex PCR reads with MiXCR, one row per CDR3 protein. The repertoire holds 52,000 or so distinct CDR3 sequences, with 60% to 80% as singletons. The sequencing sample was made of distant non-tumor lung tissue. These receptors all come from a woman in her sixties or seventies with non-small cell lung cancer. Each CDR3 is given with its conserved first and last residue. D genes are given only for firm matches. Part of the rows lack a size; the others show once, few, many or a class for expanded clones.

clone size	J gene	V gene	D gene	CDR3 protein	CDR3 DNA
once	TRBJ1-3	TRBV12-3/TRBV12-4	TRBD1	CASSIQGTGENTIYF	TGTGCCAGCAGCATACAGGGGACAGGGGAGAACACCATATATTTT
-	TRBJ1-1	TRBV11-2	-	CAGHLDGYTEAFF	TGTGCCGGCCACCTAGACGGGTACACTGAAGCTTTCTTT
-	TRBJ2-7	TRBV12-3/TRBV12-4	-	CATSIQGTRRIEQYF	TGTGCCACGAGTATACAGGGGACTAGGAGAATCGAGCAGTACTTC
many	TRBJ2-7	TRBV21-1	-	CASSMADSGYEQYF	TGTGCCAGCAGCATGGCCGATAGCGGCTACGAGCAGTACTTC
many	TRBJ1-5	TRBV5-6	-	CASSSGRYNQPQHF	TGTGCCAGCAGCTCGGGACGGTACAATCAGCCCCAGCATTTT
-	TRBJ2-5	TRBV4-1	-	CASSQGRRVETQYF	TGCGCCAGCAGCCAGGGGAGGCGGGTAGAGACCCAGTACTTC
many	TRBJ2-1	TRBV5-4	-	CASSLGSPLDSYNEQFF	TGTGCCAGCAGCTTGGGCAGCCCTCTAGACTCCTACAATGAGCAGTTCTTC
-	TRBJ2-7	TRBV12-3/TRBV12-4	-	CASSLSSTGMHDKQYF	TGTGCCAGCAGTTTATCCAGTACGGGAATGCACGACAAACAGTACTTC
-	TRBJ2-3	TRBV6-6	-	CDSSYGLQGNTQYF	TGTGACAGCAGCTACGGGTTGCAGGGGAATACGCAGTATTTT
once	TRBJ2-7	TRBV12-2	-	CASRFRRFKGPYEQYF	TGTGCAAGTCGCTTTAGACGTTTCAAGGGTCCCTATGAGCAGTACTTC
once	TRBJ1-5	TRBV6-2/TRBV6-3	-	CASNVGYTDQPQHF	TGTGCCAGCAATGTCGGGTACACCGATCAGCCCCAACATTTT
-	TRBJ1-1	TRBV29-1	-	CSADSPNMNTQAFF	TGCAGCGCTGACAGTCCGAATATGAACACTCAAGCTTTCTTT
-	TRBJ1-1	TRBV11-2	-	CASSLDGYAEAFF	TGCGCCAGCAGCCTAGACGGGTACGCAGAAGCTTTCTTT
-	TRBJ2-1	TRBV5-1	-	CANSNRDTAKNEQFF	TGCGCCAATAGCAACCGGGACACGGCCAAGAATGAGCAGTTCTTC
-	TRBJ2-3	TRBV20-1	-	CSTPREISSDMQYF	TGCAGTACCCCGCGCGAGATAAGCTCAGATATGCAGTATTTT
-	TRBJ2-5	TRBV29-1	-	CSIGWEETQYF	TGCAGCATTGGTTGGGAAGAGACCCAATATTTC
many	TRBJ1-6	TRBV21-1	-	CALHRGTGYECSPLHF	-
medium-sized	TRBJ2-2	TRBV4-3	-	CASSQDPGGFNTGELFF	TGCGCCAGCAGCCAAGACCCCGGCGGGTTTAACACCGGGGAGCTGTTTTTT
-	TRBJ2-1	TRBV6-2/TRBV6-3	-	CASNYSGVAGGPDNEQFF	TGTGCCAGCAATTACTCGGGGGTAGCAGGGGGGCCGGACAATGAGCAGTTCTTC
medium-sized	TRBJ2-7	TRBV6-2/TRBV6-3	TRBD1	CASSLQGDTYEQYF	TGTGCCAGCAGTTTACAGGGGGACACCTACGAGCAGTACTTC
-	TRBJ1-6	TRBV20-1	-	CSSTGDNSPLHF	TGCAGCTCGACAGGAGATAATTCACCCCTCCACTTT
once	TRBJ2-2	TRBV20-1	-	CSARATGWDTGELFF	TGTAGTGCTAGAGCCACAGGGTGGGACACCGGGGAGCTGTTTTTT
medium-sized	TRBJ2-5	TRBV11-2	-	CASTRGVPKKETQYF	TGTGCCAGCACCCGCGGGGTCCCAAAGAAAGAGACCCAGTACTTC
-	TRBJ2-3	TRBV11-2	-	CASSATGTAIYTQYF	TGTGCCAGCAGCGCCACCGGGACGGCCATATATACGCAATATTTT
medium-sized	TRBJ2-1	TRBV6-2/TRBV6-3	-	CASSNPSVEQFF	TGTGCCAGCAGTAACCCTTCCGTTGAGCAGTTCTTC
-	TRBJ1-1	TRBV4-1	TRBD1	CVSSLIPTGGFTEAFF	TGCGTCAGCAGCCTTATACCGACAGGGGGCTTTACTGAAGCTTTCTTT
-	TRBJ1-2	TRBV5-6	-	CAVGIDGGGYTF	TGTGCCGTGGGAATAGACGGTGGTGGCTACACCTTC
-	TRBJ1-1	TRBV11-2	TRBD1	CASSYGTEGYTEAFF	TGTGCCAGTAGCTATGGGACAGAGGGATACACTGAAGCTTTCTTT
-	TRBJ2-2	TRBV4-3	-	CASSQGLGGWELFF	TGCGCCAGCAGCCAAGGTTTGGGGGGATGGGAGTTGTTTTTT
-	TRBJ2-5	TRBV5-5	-	CASSDYRLGAETQYF	TGTGCCAGCAGTGATTATAGACTGGGGGCAGAGACCCAGTACTTC
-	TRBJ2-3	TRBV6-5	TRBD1	CASRQGQVLRQYF	TGTGCCAGCAGACAAGGACAGGTCCTTAGGCAGTATTTT
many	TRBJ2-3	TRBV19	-	CASSRTESDTQYF	TGTGCCAGTAGTCGGACAGAGTCAGATACGCAGTATTTT
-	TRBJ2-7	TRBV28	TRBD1	CASGYSGQGQEQYF	TGTGCCAGCGGCTATTCGGGACAGGGGCAAGAGCAGTACTTC
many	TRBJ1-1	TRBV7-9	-	CASSLLNTEAFF	TGTGCCAGCAGCCTATTGAACACTGAAGCTTTCTTT
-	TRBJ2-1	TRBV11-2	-	CASSSLGIYEQFF	TGTGCCAGCAGTTCCCTCGGGATATACGAGCAGTTCTTC
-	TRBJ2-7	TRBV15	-	CATTPRQGTEQYF	TGTGCCACCACCCCGCGCCAGGGGACAGAGCAGTACTTC
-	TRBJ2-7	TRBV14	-	CANSPDHREQYF	TGTGCCAACAGCCCAGACCACCGCGAGCAGTATTTC
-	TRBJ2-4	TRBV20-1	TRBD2	CSTRDRGAGGMDIQYF	TGCAGTACTAGAGATAGGGGAGCGGGAGGAATGGACATTCAATACTTC
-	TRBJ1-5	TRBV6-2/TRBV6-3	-	CASLGLARTGNQPQHF	TGTGCCAGCCTTGGGCTGGCGCGAACTGGCAATCAGCCCCAGCATTTT
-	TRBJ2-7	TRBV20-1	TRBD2	CSAPPVSGSPVGSYEQYF	TGCAGTGCGCCACCGGTTAGCGGGAGTCCTGTAGGCTCCTACGAGCAGTATTTC
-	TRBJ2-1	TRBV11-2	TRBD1	CASSDQPGTGYNEEFF	TGTGCCAGCAGCGACCAGCCCGGGACAGGGTACAATGAGGAGTTCTTC
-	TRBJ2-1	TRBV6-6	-	CTSSYAIGNEQFF	TGTACCAGCAGTTACGCAATCGGCAATGAGCAGTTCTTC
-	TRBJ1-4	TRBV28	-	CAIVDDEKLFF	TGTGCCATTGTAGACGATGAAAAACTGTTTTTT
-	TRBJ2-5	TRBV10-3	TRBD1	CATKTAGTGTRSREETQYF	TGTGCCACCAAAACCGCCGGGACAGGGACCCGTAGCAGGGAAGAGACCCAGTACTTC
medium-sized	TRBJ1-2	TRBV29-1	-	CSVAFGGQSAGYTF	TGCAGCGTTGCCTTTGGGGGGCAAAGTGCTGGCTACACCTTC
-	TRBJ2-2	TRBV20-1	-	CSARVTPETDNTGELFF	TGCAGTGCTAGAGTGACTCCCGAGACAGACAACACCGGGGAGCTGTTTTTT